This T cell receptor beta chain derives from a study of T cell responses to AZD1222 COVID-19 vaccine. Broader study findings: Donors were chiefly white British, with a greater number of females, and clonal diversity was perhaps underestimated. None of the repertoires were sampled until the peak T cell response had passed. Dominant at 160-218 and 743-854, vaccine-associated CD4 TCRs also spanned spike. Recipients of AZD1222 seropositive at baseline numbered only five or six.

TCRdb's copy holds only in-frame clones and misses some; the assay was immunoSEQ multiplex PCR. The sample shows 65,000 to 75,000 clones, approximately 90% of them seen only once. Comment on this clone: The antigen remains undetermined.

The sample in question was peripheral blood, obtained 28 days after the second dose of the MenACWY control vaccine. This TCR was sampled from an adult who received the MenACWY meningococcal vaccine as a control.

The CDR3 reads CAISSRGGDNEQFF. CDR3 nucleotide sequence: TGTGCCATCAGCAGCAGGGGGGGGGACAATGAGCAGTTCTTC. The chain recombines TRBV10-3 with TRBJ2-1; the D call may be TRBD1 or TRBD2 (7 bases each). The V end was cut by 6 bases, the J end by 5 bases, with 14 bases between. CDR1 is ENHRY, CDR2 SYGVKD, per germline. The CDR3 is 14 amino acids.